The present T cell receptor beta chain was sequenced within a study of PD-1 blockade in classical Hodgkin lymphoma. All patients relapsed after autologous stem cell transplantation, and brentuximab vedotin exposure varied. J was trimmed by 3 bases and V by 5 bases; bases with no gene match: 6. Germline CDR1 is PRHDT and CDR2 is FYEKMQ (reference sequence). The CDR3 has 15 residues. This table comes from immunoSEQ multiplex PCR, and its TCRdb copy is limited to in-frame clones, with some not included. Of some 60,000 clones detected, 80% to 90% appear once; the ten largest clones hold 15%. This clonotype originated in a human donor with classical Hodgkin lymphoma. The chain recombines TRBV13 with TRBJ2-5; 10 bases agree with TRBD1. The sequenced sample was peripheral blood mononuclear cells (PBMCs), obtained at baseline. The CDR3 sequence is CASSPTTGGEETQYF. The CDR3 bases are TGTGCCAGCAGCCCGACGACAGGGGGCGAAGAGACCCAGTACTTC.